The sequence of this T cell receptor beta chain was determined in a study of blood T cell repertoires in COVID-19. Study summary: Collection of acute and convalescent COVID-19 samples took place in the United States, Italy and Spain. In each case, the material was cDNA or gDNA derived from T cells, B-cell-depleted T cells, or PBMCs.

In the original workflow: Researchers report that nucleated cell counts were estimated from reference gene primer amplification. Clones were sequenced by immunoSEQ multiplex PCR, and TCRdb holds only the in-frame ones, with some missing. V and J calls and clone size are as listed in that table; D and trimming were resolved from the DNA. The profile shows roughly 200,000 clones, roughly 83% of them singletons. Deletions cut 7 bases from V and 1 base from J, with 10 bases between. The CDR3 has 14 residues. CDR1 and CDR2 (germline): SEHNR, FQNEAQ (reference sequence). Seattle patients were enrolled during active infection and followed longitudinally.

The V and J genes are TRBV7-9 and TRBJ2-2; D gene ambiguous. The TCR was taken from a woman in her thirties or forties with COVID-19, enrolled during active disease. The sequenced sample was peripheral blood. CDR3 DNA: TGTGCCAGCAAAAAAAACAGGAACACCGGGGAGCTGTTTTTT. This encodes CASKKNRNTGELFF.